This T cell receptor (beta chain) was sequenced for a study of shared clonotypes between healthy human individuals (TCRdb year 2020). Regarding the complete study: The cohort comprised two women and a few men aged 18 to 49 years. For each donor, CD4 naive and CD4 memory were each run on three plates, CD8 naive on two plates, and CD8 memory on one plate. To estimate repertoire size and how much clonotypes are shared between individuals, the study performed deep sequencing of blood TCR repertoires from five healthy adults. To increase sequencing depth and limit assay-specific biases, different laboratories used diverse techniques to prepare libraries and sequence TCR repertoires. Leukapheresis yielded between about 0.94 and 9.5 billion PBMCs per donor. What the work shows at the level of the full study, not this receptor alone: Compared with non-shared clonotypes, clonotypes shared by all four sorted-subset donors had higher generation probabilities. Sampling was restricted to blood, and TCR repertoires in tissue are likely to differ from TCR repertoires in blood. Because the study included a small number of donors, the genetic and exposure-history diversity represented was limited. Roughly 5% of naive CD4, more than 3% of naive CD8, around 2.3% of memory CD4, and approximately 0.39% of memory CD8 clonotypes were shared across a few donors. Naive subsets generally had larger estimated clonotype richness than memory subsets did. Rarefaction of sorted-subset datasets indicated incomplete sequencing despite the large sequencing depth. Pairwise subsampling indicated that sequencing depth was expected to affect the degree of clonotype sharing among donors.

The donors were healthy, HIV-negative adults who had no recently reported acute infections or vaccinations. All donors were Caucasian adults living in Nashville, Tennessee, USA. Magnetic negative selection was used to enrich CD4+ T cells, after which naive cells were positively selected on CD45RA and the negative fraction became the memory subset. After blood collection by leukapheresis, PBMCs were isolated using Ficoll-Histopaque density gradient centrifugation and then cryopreserved in the vapor phase of liquid nitrogen. Analytical flow cytometry was used to check the purity and quantity of each magnetically sorted T cell population. Genomic DNA was isolated from every sorted fraction and measured by UV absorbance on a Nanodrop 2000c. The cysteine opens and the phenylalanine closes a CDR3 of 13 amino acids. Only the CDR3 part of the read is kept: 39 bases, read in frame from the first base. V is pared back by 2 bases and J by 12 bases, with 14 bases lying between the germline termini. The germline V gene (reference sequence) specifies SEHNR as CDR1 and FQNEAQ as CDR2.

Notes on this clone: Its antigen remains undetermined. The sample holds no much larger clone one base away, and base qualities are not on file.

Using the deep immunoSEQ assay, TCR CDR3 regions were amplified from genomic DNA by multiplex PCR. Extracted genomic DNA from each cell subset was spread evenly across all wells of several immunoSEQ 96-well plates, with each plate serving as a replicate. Each replicate PCR for sorted subsets received about 220 ng genomic DNA, equal to 28,000 or so T cell genomes. Purified libraries were measured with a Qubit 3.0 fluorometer, size-checked on a Bioanalyzer 2100, and measured again with the KAPA Library Quantification kit. A separate single-read 150-cycle Illumina NextSeq 550 flow cell was used to sequence each immunoSEQ 96-well plate. Processing in the source paper ran as follows. Because the immunoSEQ output held only junctional sequences and lacked quality scores, the filtering could not match the filtering applied to full-length reads. To assign V/J genes and CDR3, sequences were annotated against IMGT germline references using PyIR, a Python wrapper for IgBLAST v1.9. Reads were removed for weak V/J assignments (E-value above 1e-6), missing CDR3, stop codons, out-of-frame junctions, or ambiguous translated residues. A V3J clonotype was defined by an identical inferred V gene, J gene, and CDR3 amino acid sequence. To compute the percentage overlap between repertoires, the number of shared unique clonotypes was divided by the size of the smaller repertoire. Repertoire richness was assessed with RTK rarefaction, the Chao1 estimator, and Recon v2.1 estimates of unobserved clonotypes. OLGA was used to compute generation probabilities for all TCRbeta clonotypes that the gDNA method yielded from a few donors. TCRdb stores this immuneACCESS table with in-frame sequences only. Part of the clones is absent; in the studies checked, under half of the shortfall reflects unresolved V genes, and no reason is known for the rest. V, J and clone size are taken as reported in that table, and D and trimming were inferred from the DNA itself. Here the sample has roughly 2.5 million clones; more than 80% occur a single time. The top ten hold more than 0.12% of the sample.

Sequencing input: naive CD4+ T cells sorted from blood. The sample's cell subset or site label, decoded: CD45RA+ positively selected. This clonotype was sampled from a man younger than 35 in good health. The rearranged chain carries TRBV7-9 and TRBJ2-1; the D gene is unclear. The DNA sequence reads TGTGCCAGCAGCTTAAATCGCCAGAATTGGCAGTTCTTC. The resulting protein is CASSLNRQNWQFF.